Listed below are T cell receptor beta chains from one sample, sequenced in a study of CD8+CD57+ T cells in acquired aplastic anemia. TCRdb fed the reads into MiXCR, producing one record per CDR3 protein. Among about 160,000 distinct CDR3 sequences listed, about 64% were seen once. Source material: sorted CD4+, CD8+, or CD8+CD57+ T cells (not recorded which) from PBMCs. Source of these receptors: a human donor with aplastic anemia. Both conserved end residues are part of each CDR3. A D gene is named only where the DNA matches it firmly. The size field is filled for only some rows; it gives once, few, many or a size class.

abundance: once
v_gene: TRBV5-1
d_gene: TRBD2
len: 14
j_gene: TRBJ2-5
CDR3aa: CASRQLAGAETQYF
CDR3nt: TGCGCCAGCAGACAACTAGCGGGGGCGGAGACCCAGTACTTC

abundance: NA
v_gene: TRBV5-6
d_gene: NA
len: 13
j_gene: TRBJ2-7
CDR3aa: CASSLDKKYEQYF
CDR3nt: TGTGCCAGCAGCTTGGACAAAAAATACGAGCAGTACTTC

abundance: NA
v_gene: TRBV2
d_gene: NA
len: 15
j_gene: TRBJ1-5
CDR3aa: CASSEVLGSNQPQHF
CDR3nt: TGTGCCAGCAGTGAAGTATTAGGGTCCAATCAGCCCCAGCATTTT

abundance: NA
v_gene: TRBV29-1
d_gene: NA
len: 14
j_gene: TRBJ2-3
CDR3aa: CSATKGGNTDTQYF
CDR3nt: TGCAGCGCAACCAAGGGGGGGAACACAGATACGCAGTATTTT

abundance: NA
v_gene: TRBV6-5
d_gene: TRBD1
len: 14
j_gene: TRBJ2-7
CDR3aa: CASSYHGTGGEQYF
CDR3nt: TGTGCCAGCAGTTACCACGGGACAGGGGGCGAGCAGTACTTC

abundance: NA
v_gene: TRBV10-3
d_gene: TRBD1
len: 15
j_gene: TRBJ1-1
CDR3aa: CAIRTGVLGNTEAFF
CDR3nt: TGTGCCATCAGAACAGGGGTCCTGGGGAACACTGAAGCTTTCTTT

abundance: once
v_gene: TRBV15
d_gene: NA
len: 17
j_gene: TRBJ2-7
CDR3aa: CATSRNWGTDGPYEQYF
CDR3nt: TGTGCCACCAGCAGAAATTGGGGGACGGATGGGCCCTACGAGCAGTACTTC

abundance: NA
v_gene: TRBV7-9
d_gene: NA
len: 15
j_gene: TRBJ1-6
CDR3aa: CASSLVGGPGSPLHF
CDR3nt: TGTGCCAGCAGCTTAGTAGGGGGTCCAGGCTCACCCCTCCACTTT

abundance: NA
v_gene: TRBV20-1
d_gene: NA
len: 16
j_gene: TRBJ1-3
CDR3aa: CSARPAAGASGNTIYF
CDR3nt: TGCAGTGCTAGACCCGCCGCGGGGGCCTCGGGAAACACCATATATTTT

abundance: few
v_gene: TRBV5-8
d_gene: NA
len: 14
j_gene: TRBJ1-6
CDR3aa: CASSLERLNSPLHF
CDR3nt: TGTGCCAGCAGCTTGGAACGGCTTAATTCACCCCTCCACTTT

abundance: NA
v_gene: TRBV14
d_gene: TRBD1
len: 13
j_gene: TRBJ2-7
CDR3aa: CASRGTGTYEQYF
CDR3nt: TGTGCCAGCAGAGGGACAGGGACGTACGAGCAGTACTTC

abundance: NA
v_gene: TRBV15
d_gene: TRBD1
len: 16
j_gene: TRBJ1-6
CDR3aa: CATSSLGTGSGSPLHF
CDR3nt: TGTGCCACCAGCAGTTTAGGGACAGGGAGCGGATCACCCCTCCACTTT

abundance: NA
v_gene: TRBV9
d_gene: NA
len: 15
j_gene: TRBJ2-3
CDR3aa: CASSVGGAFTDTQYF
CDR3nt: TGTGCCAGCAGCGTAGGCGGTGCCTTCACAGATACGCAGTATTTT

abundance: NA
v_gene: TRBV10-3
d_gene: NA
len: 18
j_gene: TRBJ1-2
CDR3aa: CAISDGGLRGNHNYGYTF
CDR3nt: TGTGCCATCAGCGACGGGGGACTGAGGGGAAATCATAACTATGGCTACACCTTC

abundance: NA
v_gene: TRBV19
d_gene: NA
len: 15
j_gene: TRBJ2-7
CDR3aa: CASSGIQGLIYEQYF
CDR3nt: TGTGCCAGTAGTGGAATTCAGGGATTGATCTACGAGCAGTACTTC

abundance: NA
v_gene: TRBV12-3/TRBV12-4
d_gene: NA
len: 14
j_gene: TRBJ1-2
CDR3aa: CASSFWGAGYGYTF
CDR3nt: TGTGCCAGCAGTTTTTGGGGGGCTGGCTATGGCTACACCTTC

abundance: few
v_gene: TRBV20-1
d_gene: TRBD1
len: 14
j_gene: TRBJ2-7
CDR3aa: CSARDPPTGNEQYF
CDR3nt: TGCAGTGCTAGAGATCCCCCGACAGGGAACGAGCAGTACTTC

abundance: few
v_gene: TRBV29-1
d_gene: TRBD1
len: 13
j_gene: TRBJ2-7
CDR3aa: CSSERDSSYEQYF
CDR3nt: TGCAGCAGTGAAAGGGACAGCTCCTACGAGCAGTACTTC

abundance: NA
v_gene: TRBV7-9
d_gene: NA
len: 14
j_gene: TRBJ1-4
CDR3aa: CASNEQGLNEKLFF
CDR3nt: TGTGCCAGCAACGAACAGGGATTAAATGAAAAACTGTTTTTT

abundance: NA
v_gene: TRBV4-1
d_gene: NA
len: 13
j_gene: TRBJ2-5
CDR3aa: CASSGQVQETQYF
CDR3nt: TGCGCCAGCAGTGGACAAGTACAAGAGACCCAGTACTTC

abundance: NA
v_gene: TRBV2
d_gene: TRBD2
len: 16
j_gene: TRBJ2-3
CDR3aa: CASSDSGTLERDTQYF
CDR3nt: TGTGCCAGCAGTGACAGCGGGACCCTGGAAAGAGATACGCAGTATTTT

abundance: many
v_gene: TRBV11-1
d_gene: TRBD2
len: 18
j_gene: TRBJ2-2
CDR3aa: CASSLLGSLAADTGELFF
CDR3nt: TGTGCCAGCAGCTTATTGGGTTCGCTAGCGGCTGACACCGGGGAGCTGTTTTTT

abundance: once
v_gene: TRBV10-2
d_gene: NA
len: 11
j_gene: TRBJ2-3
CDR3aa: CASSRADTQYF
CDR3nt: TGCGCCAGCAGTAGAGCAGATACGCAGTATTTT

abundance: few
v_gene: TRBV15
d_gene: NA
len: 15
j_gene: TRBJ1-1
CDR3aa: CATSSLGQMNTEAFF
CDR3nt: TGTGCCACCAGCAGCCTGGGGCAGATGAACACTGAAGCTTTCTTT

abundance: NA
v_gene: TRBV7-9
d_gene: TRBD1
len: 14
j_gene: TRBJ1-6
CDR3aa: CASSWTGYNSPLHF
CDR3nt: TGTGCCAGCAGCTGGACAGGGTATAATTCACCCCTCCACTTT

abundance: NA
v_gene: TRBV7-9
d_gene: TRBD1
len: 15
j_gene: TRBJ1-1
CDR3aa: CASSKTGGEDTEAFF
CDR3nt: TGTGCCAGCAGCAAGACAGGGGGAGAGGACACCGAAGCTTTCTTT

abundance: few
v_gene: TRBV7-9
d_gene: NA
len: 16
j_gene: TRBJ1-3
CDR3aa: CASSETLEAAGNTIYF
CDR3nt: TGTGCCAGCAGCGAAACATTGGAGGCTGCAGGAAACACCATATATTTT

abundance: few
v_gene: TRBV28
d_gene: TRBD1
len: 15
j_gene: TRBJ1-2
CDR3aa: CASSTPGQHNYGYTF
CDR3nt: TGTGCCAGCAGTACACCGGGACAGCATAACTATGGCTACACCTTC

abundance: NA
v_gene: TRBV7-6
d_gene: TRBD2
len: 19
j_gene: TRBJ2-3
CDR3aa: CASSLALAGGPRGGDTQYF
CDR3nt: TGTGCCAGCAGCTTGGCACTAGCGGGGGGGCCGAGGGGAGGGGATACGCAGTATTTT

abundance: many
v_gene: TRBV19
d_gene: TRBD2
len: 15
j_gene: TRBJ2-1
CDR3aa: CASRFSGTGYNEQFF
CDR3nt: TGTGCCAGCCGATTCAGCGGGACGGGCTACAATGAGCAGTTCTTC

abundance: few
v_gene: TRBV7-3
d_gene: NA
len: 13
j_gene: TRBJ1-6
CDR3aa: CASSLVRNSPLHF
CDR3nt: TGTGCCAGCAGCTTAGTCCGCAATTCACCCCTCCACTTT

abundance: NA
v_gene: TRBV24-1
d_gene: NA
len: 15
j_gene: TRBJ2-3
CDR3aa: CATSVLGESTDTQYF
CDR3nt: TGTGCCACCAGTGTCCTCGGGGAGAGCACAGATACGCAGTATTTT

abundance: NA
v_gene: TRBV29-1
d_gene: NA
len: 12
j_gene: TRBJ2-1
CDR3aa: CSVEIRPDEQFF
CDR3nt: TGCAGCGTTGAGATCCGCCCGGATGAGCAGTTCTTC

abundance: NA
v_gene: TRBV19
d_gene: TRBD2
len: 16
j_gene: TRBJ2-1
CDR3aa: CASASFLAGEYNEQFF
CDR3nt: TGTGCCAGTGCGTCATTTCTAGCGGGGGAGTACAATGAGCAGTTCTTC

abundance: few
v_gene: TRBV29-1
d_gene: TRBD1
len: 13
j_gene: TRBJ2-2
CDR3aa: CSVEGQGSGELFF
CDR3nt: TGCAGCGTTGAAGGACAGGGGTCCGGGGAGCTGTTTTTT

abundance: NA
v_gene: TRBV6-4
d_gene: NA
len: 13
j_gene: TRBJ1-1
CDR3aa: CASSDRGETEAFF
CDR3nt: TGTGCCAGCAGTGACAGGGGAGAGACTGAAGCTTTCTTT

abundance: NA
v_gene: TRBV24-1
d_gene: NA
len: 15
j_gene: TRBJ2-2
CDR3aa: CATSDQGRDTGELFF
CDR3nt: TGTGCCACCAGTGATCAGGGTAGGGACACCGGGGAGCTGTTTTTT

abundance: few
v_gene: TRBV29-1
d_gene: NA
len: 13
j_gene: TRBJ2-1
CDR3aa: CSVRSATYNEQFF
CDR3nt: TGCAGCGTTAGGAGCGCTACCTACAATGAGCAGTTCTTC

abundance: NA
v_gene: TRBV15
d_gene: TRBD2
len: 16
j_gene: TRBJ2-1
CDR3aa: CATSRSGRARGNEQFF
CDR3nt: TGTGCCACCAGCAGGAGCGGGAGGGCCAGAGGGAATGAGCAGTTCTTC

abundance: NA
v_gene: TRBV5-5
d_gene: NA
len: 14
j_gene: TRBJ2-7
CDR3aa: CASSPGAGSYEQYF
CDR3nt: TGTGCCAGCAGCCCCGGGGCAGGGAGCTACGAGCAGTACTTC

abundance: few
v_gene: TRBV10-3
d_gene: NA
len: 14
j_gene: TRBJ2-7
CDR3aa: CAISEQGSSYEQYF
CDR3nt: TGTGCCATCAGTGAACAGGGTAGCTCCTACGAGCAGTACTTC

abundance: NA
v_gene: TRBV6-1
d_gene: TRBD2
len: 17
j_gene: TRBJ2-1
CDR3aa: CASSGGTSGPNPNEQFF
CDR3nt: TGTGCCAGCAGTGGTGGGACTAGCGGACCAAACCCCAATGAGCAGTTCTTC